This TCR beta chain was sequenced in a study of blood T cell repertoires in COVID-19. Assay: immunoSEQ multiplex PCR; the TCRdb copy retains only in-frame clones and omits some. The table lists some 110,000 clones, approximately 81% of them singletons. With 8 bases removed from V and 0 bases from J, the gap between germline ends came to 15 bases. The CDR3 totals 15 residues. Germline CDR1 reads LNHDA; CDR2 reads SQIVND (reference sequence). The clonotype comes from a man aged 35-49 years with acute or convalescent COVID-19. This chain connects TRBV19 to TRBJ2-3; possibly TRBD1 for D (5 bases). Sequencing used peripheral blood. The CDR3 loop is CASGNFRASTDTQYF. The CDR3 DNA reads TGTGCCAGTGGAAACTTCAGGGCTAGCACAGATACGCAGTATTTT.